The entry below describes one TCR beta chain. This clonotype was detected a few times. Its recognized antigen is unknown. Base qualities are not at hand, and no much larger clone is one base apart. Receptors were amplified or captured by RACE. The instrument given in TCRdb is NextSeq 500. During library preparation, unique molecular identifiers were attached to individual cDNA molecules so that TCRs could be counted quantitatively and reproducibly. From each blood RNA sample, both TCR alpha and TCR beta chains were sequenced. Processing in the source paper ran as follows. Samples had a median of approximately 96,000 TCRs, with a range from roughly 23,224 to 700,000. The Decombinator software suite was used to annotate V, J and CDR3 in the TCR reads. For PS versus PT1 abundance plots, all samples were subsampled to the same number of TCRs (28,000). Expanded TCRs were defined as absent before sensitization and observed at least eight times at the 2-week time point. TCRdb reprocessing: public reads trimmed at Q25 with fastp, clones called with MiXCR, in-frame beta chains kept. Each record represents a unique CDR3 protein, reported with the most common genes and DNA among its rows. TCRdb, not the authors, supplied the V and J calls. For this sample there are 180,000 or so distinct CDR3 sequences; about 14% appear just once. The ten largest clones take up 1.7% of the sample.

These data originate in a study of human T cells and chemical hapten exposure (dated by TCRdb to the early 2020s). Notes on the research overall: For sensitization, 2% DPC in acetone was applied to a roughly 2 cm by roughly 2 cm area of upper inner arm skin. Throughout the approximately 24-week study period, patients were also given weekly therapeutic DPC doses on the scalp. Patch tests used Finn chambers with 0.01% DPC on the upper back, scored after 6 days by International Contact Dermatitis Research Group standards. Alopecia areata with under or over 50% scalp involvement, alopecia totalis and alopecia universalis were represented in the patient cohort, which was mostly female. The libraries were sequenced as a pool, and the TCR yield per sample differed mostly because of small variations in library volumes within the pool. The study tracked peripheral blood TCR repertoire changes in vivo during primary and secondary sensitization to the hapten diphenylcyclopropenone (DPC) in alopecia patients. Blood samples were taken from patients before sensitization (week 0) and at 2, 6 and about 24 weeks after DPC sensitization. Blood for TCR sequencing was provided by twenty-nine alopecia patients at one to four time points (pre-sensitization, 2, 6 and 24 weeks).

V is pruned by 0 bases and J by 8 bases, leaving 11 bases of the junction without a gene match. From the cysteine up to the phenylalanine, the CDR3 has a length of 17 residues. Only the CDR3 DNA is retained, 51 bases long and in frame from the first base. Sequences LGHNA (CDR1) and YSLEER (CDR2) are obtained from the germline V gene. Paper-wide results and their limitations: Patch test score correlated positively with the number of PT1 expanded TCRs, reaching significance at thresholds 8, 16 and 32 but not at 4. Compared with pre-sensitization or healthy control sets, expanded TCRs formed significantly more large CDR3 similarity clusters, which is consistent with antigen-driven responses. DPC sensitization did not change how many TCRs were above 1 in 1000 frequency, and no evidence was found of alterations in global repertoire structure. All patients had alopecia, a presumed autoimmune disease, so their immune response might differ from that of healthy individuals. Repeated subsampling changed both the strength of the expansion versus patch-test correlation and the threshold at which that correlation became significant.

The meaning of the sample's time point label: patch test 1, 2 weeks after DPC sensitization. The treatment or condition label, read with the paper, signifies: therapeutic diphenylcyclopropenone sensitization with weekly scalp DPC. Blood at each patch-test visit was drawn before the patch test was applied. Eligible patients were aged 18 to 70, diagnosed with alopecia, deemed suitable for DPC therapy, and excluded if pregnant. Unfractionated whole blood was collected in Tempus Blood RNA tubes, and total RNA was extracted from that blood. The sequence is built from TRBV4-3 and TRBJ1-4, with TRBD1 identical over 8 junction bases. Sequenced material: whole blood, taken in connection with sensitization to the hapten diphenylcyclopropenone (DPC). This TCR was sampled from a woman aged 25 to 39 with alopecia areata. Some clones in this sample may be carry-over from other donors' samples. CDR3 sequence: CASSQESGGDSPEKLFF. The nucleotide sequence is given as TGCGCCAGCAGCCAAGAGTCAGGGGGCGACAGTCCGGAAAAACTGTTTTTT.